Reported below is one T cell receptor beta chain. This CDR3 has 15 residues. CDR1 and CDR2 (germline): KGHSH, LQKENI. Trimming removed 3 bases from V and 1 base from J, with 10 bases in between. TCR beta CDR3 sequences were amplified from RNA transcripts. The study used the HTBI primer set for a first-round RT-PCR of the TCR CDR3. In TCRdb, the multiplex PCR reads were re-called with MiXCR into one record per CDR3 protein. The sample gives some 440,000 distinct CDR3 sequences, more than 15% of which show up once; 12% to 15% is in the top ten. This sample is part of a study of T cells in Graves' hyperthyroidism and ophthalmopathy. The authors deemed Graves' hyperthyroidism stable absent ophthalmopathy progression within 18 months. Reasons for excluding patients were uncontrolled infection, other autoimmune disease, pregnancy or lactation. Diagnostic decisions used clinical symptoms, serum thyroxine and TRAb, thyroid ultrasound and orbital computed tomography. The PBMCs had their origin in roughly 9.8 ml of fresh peripheral blood.

The TCR originated in a woman aged 18-29 years with Graves' hyperthyroidism. J is TRBJ1-3 and V is TRBV18, with unresolved D. Material for sequencing was blood. The CDR3 DNA sequence: TGTGCCAGCTCACCGCGGGTGGCTTCTGGAAACACCATATATTTT. The encoded protein is CASSPRVASGNTIYF. Full variable domain (rest looked up from reference TRBV18 and TRBJ1-3): NAGVMQNPRHLVRRRGQEARLRCSPMKGHSHVYWYRQLPEEGLKFMVYLQKENIIDESGMPKERFSAEFPKEGPSILRIQQVVRGDSAAYFCASSPRVASGNTIYFGEGSWLTVV.